A single sample gave rise to the 25 T cell receptor beta chains below, sequenced in a study of cytomegalovirus exposure and HLA in healthy donors. Vbeta (60) and Jbeta (13) primers were used in the PCR. Only in-frame clones appear in the TCRdb table, and some are missing; sequencing was by immunoSEQ multiplex PCR. Found here are fewer than 130,000 clones, over 60% of them singletons; the top ten hold around 5%. The sequenced material came from PBMCs. These receptors all stem from a female donor in good health and CMV-seropositive.

This rearrangement joins TRBV11-3 to TRBJ2-2, with D possibly matching TRBD2 (6 bases). The germline V and J ends were trimmed by 5 bases and 7 bases, with 20 bases remaining between them. This CDR3 has 16 residues. CDR1 is SGHNT, CDR2 YENEEA, per germline. The CDR3, as DNA: TGTGCCAGCAGCCCCCTGGAGGGGCAGCATAACGGGGAGCTGTTTTTT. Protein product: CASSPLEGQHNGELFF.

The V call is TRBV6-6, the J call TRBJ1-1, with 11 bases aligning to TRBD1. V was clipped by 0 bases and J by 1 base; unmatched bases: 1. CDR1 MNHNY and CDR2 SVGAGI come from the germline V gene (reference sequence). The CDR3 extends over 16 amino acids. CDR3: CASSYSGQGENTEAFF. CDR3 DNA: TGTGCCAGCAGTTACTCGGGACAGGGGGAGAACACTGAAGCTTTCTTT.

V is TRBV19 and J is TRBJ2-5; 7 positions agree with TRBD1. CDR1 LNHDA and CDR2 SQIVND come from the germline V gene (reference sequence). Trimming removed 5 bases from V and 5 bases from J; junction bases left unmatched: 2. The CDR3 length is 12 residues. The CDR3 loop reads CASSRQGETQYF. Written as DNA, the CDR3 is TGTGCCAGTAGTCGACAGGGTGAGACCCAGTACTTC.

The chain has TRBV30 and TRBJ2-1; 7 bases agree with TRBD1. CDR1 GTSNPN and CDR2 SVGIG come from the germline V gene (reference sequence). This CDR3 has 13 residues. After removal of 2 bases from V and 6 bases from J, the junction contained 4 bases not matched to a gene. The CDR3 reads CAWSTDRSNEQFF. CDR3 DNA: TGTGCCTGGAGTACGGACAGGTCCAATGAGCAGTTCTTC.

The V call is TRBV6-5, the J call TRBJ1-4, with 8 nucleotides matching TRBD1. The junction had 9 bases not matched to a gene; V was cut back by 4 bases and J by 11 bases. The CDR3 loop spans 14 amino acids. The V gene's germline CDR1 is MNHEY and CDR2 SVGAGI. CDR3 residues: CASSSYGTGSKLFF. The CDR3 region has the DNA TGTGCCAGCAGTTCTTACGGGACAGGATCGAAACTGTTTTTT.

This clone was observed a few times. The chain uses TRBV7-8 and TRBJ1-2; TRBD1 might be the D (5 bases). This CDR3 has 14 amino acids. Trimming stripped 1 base from V and 8 bases from J, with 14 bases between. CDR1 SGHVS and CDR2 FQNEAQ come from the germline V gene. CDR3 nucleotides: TGTGCCAGCAGCTTAGAGGAGGGGATGGGGGGCTACACCTTC. Protein sequence: CASSLEEGMGGYTF.

The chain employs TRBV5-1 and TRBJ2-2; 12 nucleotides align to TRBD2. CDR3 size: 19 residues. Germline lookup yields CDR1 SGHRS and CDR2 YFSETQ. Losses at the gene ends were 4 bases for V and 1 base for J; bases not matched to a gene: 11. Written as DNA, the CDR3 is TGCGCCAGCAGCCGTAACCGACTAGCGGGAGAGCGGAACACCGGGGAGCTGTTTTTT. As protein: CASSRNRLAGERNTGELFF.

This chain connects TRBV6-5 to TRBJ2-7, with TRBD1 matching 9 bases. Trimming took 0 bases from V and 7 from J; bases not matched to a gene: 7. CDR3 length equals 15 residues. Germline V gene lookup returns CDR1 MNHEY and CDR2 SVGAGI. CDR3 DNA sequence: TGTGCCAGCAGTTACTCGGGGACAGGGTTTGAAGAGCAGTACTTC. It specifies CASSYSGTGFEEQYF.

The chain recombines TRBV7-3 with TRBJ2-1; 8 nucleotides align to TRBD2. V shed 5 bases and J 4 bases; nucleotides not matched to a gene: 7. This CDR3 spans 15 amino acids. Germline CDR1 and CDR2: SGHTA and FQGTGA. The CDR3 is CASSPGGGNYNEQFF. The CDR3 DNA follows: TGTGCCAGCAGCCCGGGCGGGGGGAATTACAATGAGCAGTTCTTC.

This CDR3 reads CASSAGGPNEKLFF. Here the CDR3 DNA reads TGTGCCAGCAGCGCAGGGGGACCGAATGAAAAACTGTTTTTT. The chain is built from TRBV7-3 and TRBJ1-4, with 7 nucleotides matching TRBD1. V lost 5 bases and J lost 5; bases outside the gene matches: 5. The CDR3 is 14 amino acids. The V gene's germline CDR1 is SGHTA and CDR2 FQGTGA.

This clone was detected only once. The chain is built from TRBV30 and TRBJ1-1; TRBD1 aligns across 8 bases. The V and J ends lost 2 bases and 0 bases, in that order; junction bases with no gene match: 5. The CDR3 extends over 15 amino acids. Germline V CDR1 and CDR2: GTSNPN, SVGIG (reference sequence). CDR3 residues: CAWSIMGQVNTEAFF. The CDR3 region has the DNA TGTGCCTGGAGTATTATGGGACAGGTGAACACTGAAGCTTTCTTT.

For the CDR3, the DNA is TGTGCCAGCAGCGTGTTCCTGGGGGGGCTCTATTTT. Translating it yields CASSVFLGGLYF. The rearrangement joins TRBV9 to TRBJ2-3, with D possibly TRBD2 on 7 matching bases. CDR3 length equals 12 residues. The germline V gene encodes CDR1 SGDLS and CDR2 YYNGEE. V shed 2 bases and J shed 15 bases, with 16 bases lying between them.

The chain recombines TRBV2 with TRBJ2-5; possible D gene TRBD2, 5 bases. The CDR3 spans 13 residues. Germline CDR1 is SNHLY and CDR2 is FYNNEI. V was shortened by 3 bases and J by 5 bases, with 10 bases between the two germline ends. CDR3 loop: CASSDTGVETQYF. CDR3 bases: TGTGCCAGCAGTGATACCGGGGTGGAGACCCAGTACTTC.

The V and J genes are TRBV7-9 and TRBJ1-1, with a possible D match to TRBD1 (5 bases). Trimming took 5 bases from V and 4 from J, leaving 26 bases between them. Germline V gene sequence: CDR1 SEHNR, CDR2 FQNEAQ (reference sequence). The length of the CDR3 is 18 residues. The CDR3 region is CASSLGDYRVMGLTEAFF. The DNA of the CDR3 is TGTGCCAGCAGCCTGGGGGACTACAGAGTGATGGGGCTCACTGAAGCTTTCTTT.

The gene calls are TRBV5-4 and TRBJ1-2; 7 bases map to TRBD1. V lost 4 bases, J lost 4 bases, and 7 bases stayed unmatched. This CDR3 contains 14 residues. The germline gives CDR1 SGHNT, CDR2 YYREEE (reference sequence). For the CDR3, the DNA is TGTGCCAGCAGCCAAGGGGGCGCTAGCTATGGCTACACCTTC. Its translation is CASSQGGASYGYTF.

Only one count was recorded for this clone. The chain recombines TRBV28 with TRBJ2-5, with 9 bases that match TRBD1. Germline lookup yields CDR1 MDHEN and CDR2 SYDVKM. J was trimmed by 4 bases and V by 6 bases; bases with no gene match: 3. The CDR3 totals 13 residues. CDR3 DNA sequence: TGTGCCAGCAGCCTGGGACAGGGAGAGACCCAGTACTTC. This gives the protein CASSLGQGETQYF.

The V gene is TRBV19, the J gene TRBJ2-3, with a possible D match to TRBD2 (6 bases). This CDR3 has 18 residues. Germline CDR1 LNHDA, CDR2 SQIVND (reference sequence). Deletions cut 4 bases from V and 3 bases from J, with 23 bases between. CDR3 sequence reads: CASSTVIVRAGFTDTQYF. CDR3 sequence (DNA): TGTGCCAGTAGTACCGTCATTGTCCGAGCGGGCTTTACAGATACGCAGTATTTT.

The V and J genes are TRBV6-1 and TRBJ1-2, with 9 bases that match TRBD1. Germline V gene lookup returns CDR1 MNHNS and CDR2 SASEGT. The V segment lost 8 bases and the J segment 2 bases; nucleotides outside the gene matches: 0. The CDR3 sequence is 12 residues long. CDR3 nucleotides: TGTGCCAGCGGACAGGGGAACTATGGCTACACCTTC. Translating gives CASGQGNYGYTF.

The V gene is TRBV4-1, the J gene TRBJ1-2; 11 bases agree with TRBD1. In germline, CDR1 is MGHRA, CDR2 YSYEKL. With V trimmed by 5 bases and J by 8 bases, 7 bases remained unmatched. The CDR3 sequence is 14 residues long. The CDR3 region has the DNA TGCGCCAGCAGCAAAACCGGACAGGGGGCGGGCTACACCTTC. Protein product: CASSKTGQGAGYTF.

The genes are TRBV6-5 and TRBJ1-4; D possibly corresponds to TRBD1 (5 bases). CDR3 size: 15 residues. The V end was cut by 7 bases, the J end by 5 bases, with 17 bases between. Germline V CDR1 and CDR2: MNHEY, SVGAGI. The DNA of the CDR3 is TGTGCCAGCACCAAAAGGGACGGAGGGAATGAAAAACTGTTTTTT. It encodes CASTKRDGGNEKLFF.

As to this clone: The junction does not match germline at one end; this may be a read error. V and J are TRBV7-7 and TRBJ2-7; tentatively, D is TRBD1 (5 bases). CDR3 length equals 12 residues. Germline lookup yields CDR1 SSHAT and CDR2 FNYEAQ (reference sequence). In DNA, the CDR3 is TGTGCTAGCAGCTCGGGTAGGGGTGAGCAGTACTTC. Protein product: CASSSGRGEQYF. Together with reference TRBV7-7 and TRBJ2-7, the CDR3 gives the full variable domain: GAGVSQSPRYKVTKRGQDVTLRCDPISSHATLYWYQQALGQGPEFLTYFNYEAQPDKSGLPSDRFSAERPEGSISTLTIQRTEQRDSAMYRCASSSGRGEQYFGPGTRLTVT.

The gene calls are TRBV10-3 and TRBJ2-1, with D tentatively TRBD2 (5 bases). Looked up from germline, CDR1 is ENHRY and CDR2 is SYGVKD. V gave up 6 bases and J gave up 8 bases, with 14 bases separating them. The CDR3 totals 13 residues. Here the CDR3 reads CAIRIASVDEQFF. CDR3 DNA: TGTGCCATCAGAATAGCGTCAGTCGATGAGCAGTTCTTC.

The V gene is TRBV5-1, the J gene TRBJ1-3; D unresolved. The CDR3 contains 15 residues. V lost 4 bases and J lost 0, with 11 bases in between. In germline, CDR1 is SGHRS, CDR2 YFSETQ. The CDR3 bases are TGCGCCAGCAGCCCCCGCTCAGACTCTGGAAACACCATATATTTT. Translation: CASSPRSDSGNTIYF. Full variable domain (rest looked up from reference TRBV5-1 and TRBJ1-3): KAGVTQTPRYLIKTRGQQVTLSCSPISGHRSVSWYQQTPGQGLQFLFEYFSETQRNKGNFPGRFSGRQFSNSRSEMNVSTLELGDSALYLCASSPRSDSGNTIYFGEGSWLTVV.

The J gene is TRBJ2-2, the V gene TRBV19; 10 bases align to TRBD2. The CDR3 is 16 residues long. Germline V CDR1 and CDR2: LNHDA, SQIVND (reference sequence). V gave up 7 bases and J gave up 4 bases; unmatched junction bases: 9. In DNA, the CDR3 is TGTGCCAGTAATCAAGATAGCGGGGGGTTCACCGGGGAGCTGTTTTTT. Residues: CASNQDSGGFTGELFF.

This clone was found once. This chain connects TRBV19 to TRBJ2-5; D ambiguous. Per germline, CDR1 LNHDA and CDR2 SQIVND (reference sequence). Trimming removed 6 bases from V and 3 bases from J, with 5 bases in between. CDR3 length: 11 residues. CDR3 coding DNA: TGTGCCAGTAGCTATAAAGAGACCCAGTACTTC. This gives the protein CASSYKETQYF. Drawing the rest from reference TRBV19 and TRBJ2-5, the complete variable domain is DGGITQSPKYLFRKEGQNVTLSCEQNLNHDAMYWYRQDPGQGLRLIYYSQIVNDFQKGDIAEGYSVSREKKESFPLTVTSAQKNPTAFYLCASSYKETQYFGPGTRLLVL.